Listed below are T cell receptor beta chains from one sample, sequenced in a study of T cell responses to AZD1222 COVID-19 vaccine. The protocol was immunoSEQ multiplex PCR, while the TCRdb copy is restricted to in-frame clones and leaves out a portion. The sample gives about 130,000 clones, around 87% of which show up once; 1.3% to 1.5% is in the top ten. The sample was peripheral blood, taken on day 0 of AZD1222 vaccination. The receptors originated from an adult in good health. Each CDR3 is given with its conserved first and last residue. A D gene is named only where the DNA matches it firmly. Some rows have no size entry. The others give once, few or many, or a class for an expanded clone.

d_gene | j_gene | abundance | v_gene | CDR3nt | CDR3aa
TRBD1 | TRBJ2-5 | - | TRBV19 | TGTGCCAGTGGGGTTACCGGGACAGGGCAAGAGACCCAGTACTTC | CASGVTGTGQETQYF
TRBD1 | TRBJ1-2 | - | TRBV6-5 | TGTGCCAGCAGTCAGGACAGGACGTCTGGCTACACCTTC | CASSQDRTSGYTF
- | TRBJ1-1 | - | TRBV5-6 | TGTGCCAGCAGCTTCCAGAACACTGAAGCTTTCTTT | CASSFQNTEAFF
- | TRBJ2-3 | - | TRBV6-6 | TGTGCCAGCAGTTACTCTGTGGGGACAGATACGCAGTATTTT | CASSYSVGTDTQYF
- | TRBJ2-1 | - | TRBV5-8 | TGTGCCAGCAGCCCGCTTGGTATGGGGGCGGGAGAGCAGTTCTTC | CASSPLGMGAGEQFF
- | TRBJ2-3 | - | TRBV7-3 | TGTGCCAGCAGCTTAACCTCTTTGGGGGTAGGAGATACGCAGTATTTT | CASSLTSLGVGDTQYF
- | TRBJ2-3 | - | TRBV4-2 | TGTGCCAGCAGCCAACAGGCCGGCCCTAGCACAGATACGCAGTATTTT | CASSQQAGPSTDTQYF
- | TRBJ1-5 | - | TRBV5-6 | TGTGCCAGCAGCTTCATTGGTGAGGGAAGCAATCAGCCCCAGCATTTT | CASSFIGEGSNQPQHF
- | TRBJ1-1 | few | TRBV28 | TGTGCCAGCAGTTTACGTCTTCAGGCTTTCTTT | CASSLRLQAFF
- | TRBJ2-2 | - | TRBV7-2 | TGTGCCAGCAGCTTAGGGACACAGGGTACAGGGGAGCTGTTTTTT | CASSLGTQGTGELFF
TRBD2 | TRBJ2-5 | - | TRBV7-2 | TGTGCCAGCAGCTTCCAAAGCGGGGAGGGGGAGACCCAGTACTTC | CASSFQSGEGETQYF
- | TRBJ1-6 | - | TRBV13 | TGTGCCAGCAGCTTACGCAGGGGCCTTTTTACCCTCCACTTT | CASSLRRGLFTLHF
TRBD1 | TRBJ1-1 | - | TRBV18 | TGTGCCAGCTCAAACTACAGGGGAATGGACACTGAAGCTTTCTTT | CASSNYRGMDTEAFF
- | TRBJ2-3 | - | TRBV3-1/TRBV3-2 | TGTGCCAGCAGCCAACAGACGGATACGCAGTATTTT | CASSQQTDTQYF
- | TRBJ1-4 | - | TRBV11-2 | TGTGCCAGCAGCTTAGAGGGACCCAATGAAAAACTGTTTTTT | CASSLEGPNEKLFF
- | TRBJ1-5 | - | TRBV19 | TGTGCCAGTAGTATAGATCTATGGGCGGGAGATAGCAATCAGCCCCAGCATTTT | CASSIDLWAGDSNQPQHF
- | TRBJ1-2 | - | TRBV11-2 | TGTGCCAGCAGCCTAATGACGGGACTGGAAAAAGCTAACTATGGCTACACCTTC | CASSLMTGLEKANYGYTF
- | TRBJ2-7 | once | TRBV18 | TGTGCCAGCTCACCAGTTAGGGAAGGCTACGAGCAGTACTTC | CASSPVREGYEQYF
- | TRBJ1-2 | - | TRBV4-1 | TGCGCCAGCAGCCAAGATATTAACTATGGCTACACCTTC | CASSQDINYGYTF
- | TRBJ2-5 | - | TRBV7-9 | TGTGCCAGCAGCCTGCGGCAGAACCAAGAGACCCAGTACTTC | CASSLRQNQETQYF
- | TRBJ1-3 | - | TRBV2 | TGTGCCAGCAGTGAACAGGGGAGCTCTGGAAACACCATATATTTT | CASSEQGSSGNTIYF
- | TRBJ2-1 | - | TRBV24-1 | TGTGCCACCAGTGACCCCTCCGGGACCGACATATCCTACAATGAGCAGTTCTTC | CATSDPSGTDISYNEQFF
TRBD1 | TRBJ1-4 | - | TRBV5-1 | TGCGCCAGCAGCTGGGACAGGGGGAACGAAAAACTGTTTTTT | CASSWDRGNEKLFF
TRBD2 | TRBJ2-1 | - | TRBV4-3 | TGCGCCAGCAGCCAAGGCGGGGCGACTAGCGGGGGCTTCTACAATGAGCAGTTCTTC | CASSQGGATSGGFYNEQFF
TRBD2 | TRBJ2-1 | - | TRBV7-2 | TGTGCCAGCAGCTTAGTTCTAGCGGGGGGTATGTATGAGCAGTTCTTC | CASSLVLAGGMYEQFF
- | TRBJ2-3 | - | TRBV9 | TGTGCCAGCAGCGTAGAGAATAGCGGAGATACGCAGTATTTT | CASSVENSGDTQYF
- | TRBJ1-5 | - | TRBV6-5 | TGTGCCAGCAGTCAACAGGGAACTAGCAATCAGCCCCAGCATTTT | CASSQQGTSNQPQHF
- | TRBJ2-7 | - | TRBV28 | TGTGCCTCCCGGGGGCCCCTCGGGGAGCAGTACTTC | CASRGPLGEQYF
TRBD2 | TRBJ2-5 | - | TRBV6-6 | TGTGCCAGCAGTTTTGGACTAGCGGGGATCCAAGAGACCCAGTACTTC | CASSFGLAGIQETQYF
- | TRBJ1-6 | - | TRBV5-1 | TGCGCCAGCAGCTTGGAGGTCGGGGGTTCATCACCCCTCCACTTT | CASSLEVGGSSPLHF
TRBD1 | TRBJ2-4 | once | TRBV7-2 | TGTGCCAGCAGCTCCAGGGGGCTAGCCAAAAACATTCAGTACTTC | CASSSRGLAKNIQYF
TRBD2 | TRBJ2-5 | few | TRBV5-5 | TGTGCCAGCAGCTTGGGACTAGCGGGGACGATGAACCAAGAGACCCAGTACTTC | CASSLGLAGTMNQETQYF
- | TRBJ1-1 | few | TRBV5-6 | TGTGCCAGCAGCTCACCAGGGACCTGGGCCCCCAACACTGAAGCTTTCTTT | CASSSPGTWAPNTEAFF
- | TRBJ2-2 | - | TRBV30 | TGTGCCTGGAGTACAGGCCTGACCGGGGAGCTGTTTTTT | CAWSTGLTGELFF
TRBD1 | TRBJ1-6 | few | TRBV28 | TGTGCCAGCCTAGGGACAGACGACAATTCACCCCTCCACTTT | CASLGTDDNSPLHF
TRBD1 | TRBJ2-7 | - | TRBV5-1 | TGCGCCAGCAGCTGGGGGGATGAACAGGGGGCCCACTACGAGCAGTACTTC | CASSWGDEQGAHYEQYF
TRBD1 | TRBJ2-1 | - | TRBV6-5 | TGTGCCAGCAGTTTCACAGGGGACAATGAGCAGTTCTTC | CASSFTGDNEQFF